Listed below are T cell receptor beta chains from one sample, sequenced in a study of blood T cell repertoires in COVID-19. Using immunoSEQ multiplex PCR, the repertoire was profiled, and TCRdb retains in-frame clones only, with some absent. The data contain around 180,000 clones, 80% to 90% of them singletons. What was sequenced was peripheral blood. Receptor source: a human donor with active or convalescent COVID-19. The donor label of this sample is uncertain. Each CDR3 is given with its conserved first and last residue. Fields, in order: D gene, CDR3 length, V gene, J gene, clone size, CDR3 protein, CDR3 DNA. The D gene is left open where the match is weak. Clone size appears in some rows only: once, few, many, or a class for an expanded clone.

d_gene: -
len: 14
v_gene: TRBV6-5
j_gene: TRBJ1-4
abundance: -
CDR3aa: CASSRPGANEKLFF
CDR3nt: TGTGCCAGCAGTCGCCCGGGAGCCAATGAAAAACTGTTTTTT

d_gene: TRBD1
len: 16
v_gene: TRBV4-1
j_gene: TRBJ2-2
abundance: -
CDR3aa: CASSQPTGENTGELFF
CDR3nt: TGCGCCAGCAGCCAACCAACAGGGGAGAACACCGGGGAGCTGTTTTTT

d_gene: TRBD2
len: 15
v_gene: TRBV27
j_gene: TRBJ2-7
abundance: -
CDR3aa: CASRIASGTPYEQYF
CDR3nt: TGTGCCAGCAGGATTGCTAGCGGGACCCCCTACGAGCAGTACTTC

d_gene: TRBD1
len: 13
v_gene: TRBV5-1
j_gene: TRBJ2-7
abundance: -
CDR3aa: CASSPRGLFEQYF
CDR3nt: TGCGCCAGCAGTCCCAGGGGGCTGTTCGAGCAGTACTTC

d_gene: -
len: 15
v_gene: TRBV9
j_gene: TRBJ1-3
abundance: -
CDR3aa: CASSVLGGTGNTIYF
CDR3nt: TGTGCCAGCAGCGTCTTGGGGGGAACTGGAAACACCATATATTTT

d_gene: -
len: 12
v_gene: TRBV10-3
j_gene: TRBJ2-3
abundance: -
CDR3aa: CAIRPEADTQYF
CDR3nt: TGTGCCATCAGGCCGGAGGCAGATACGCAGTATTTT

d_gene: -
len: 13
v_gene: TRBV24-1
j_gene: TRBJ1-5
abundance: -
CDR3aa: CATSDLWRCGWHF
CDR3nt: TGTGCCACCAGTGATTTGTGGCGGTGTGGCTGGCATTTT

d_gene: -
len: 14
v_gene: TRBV10-3
j_gene: TRBJ2-7
abundance: -
CDR3aa: CAISINQGNYEQYF
CDR3nt: TGTGCCATCAGCATTAATCAGGGGAACTACGAGCAGTACTTC

d_gene: -
len: 19
v_gene: TRBV3-1/TRBV3-2
j_gene: TRBJ1-6
abundance: -
CDR3aa: CASSPEGKVGSSYNSPLHF
CDR3nt: TGTGCCAGCAGCCCGGAGGGGAAAGTTGGAAGCTCCTATAATTCACCCCTCCACTTT

d_gene: TRBD1
len: 16
v_gene: TRBV19
j_gene: TRBJ1-4
abundance: once
CDR3aa: CASSTFRQGQNEKLFF
CDR3nt: TGTGCCAGTAGTACCTTCCGACAGGGGCAGAATGAAAAACTGTTTTTT

d_gene: -
len: 15
v_gene: TRBV11-1
j_gene: TRBJ2-1
abundance: -
CDR3aa: CASSFQSAGWNEQFF
CDR3nt: TGTGCCAGCAGCTTCCAGAGCGCGGGATGGAATGAGCAGTTCTTC

d_gene: -
len: 15
v_gene: TRBV10-3
j_gene: TRBJ1-2
abundance: -
CDR3aa: CAISEARDISYGYTF
CDR3nt: TGTGCCATCAGTGAGGCCCGGGACATCTCATATGGCTACACCTTC

d_gene: -
len: 14
v_gene: TRBV25-1
j_gene: TRBJ2-3
abundance: -
CDR3aa: CASRGGLGTDTQYF
CDR3nt: TGTGCCAGCAGGGGGGGGCTTGGCACAGATACGCAGTATTTT

d_gene: TRBD2
len: 15
v_gene: TRBV5-4
j_gene: TRBJ2-1
abundance: -
CDR3aa: CASSLDLAGGNEQFF
CDR3nt: TGTGCCAGCAGCTTGGACCTAGCGGGAGGGAATGAGCAGTTCTTC

d_gene: TRBD2
len: 16
v_gene: TRBV6-6
j_gene: TRBJ2-3
abundance: -
CDR3aa: CASSSFSGGPADAQYF
CDR3nt: TGTGCCAGCAGTTCCTTTAGCGGGGGGCCAGCAGATGCGCAGTATTTT

d_gene: TRBD1
len: 13
v_gene: TRBV12-3/TRBV12-4
j_gene: TRBJ1-4
abundance: -
CDR3aa: CASSQGVVEKLFF
CDR3nt: TGTGCCAGCAGTCAGGGGGTGGTGGAAAAACTGTTTTTT

d_gene: TRBD1
len: 13
v_gene: TRBV12-3/TRBV12-4
j_gene: TRBJ1-4
abundance: -
CDR3aa: CASSSGGGEKLFF
CDR3nt: TGTGCCAGCAGTTCAGGGGGCGGTGAAAAACTGTTTTTT

d_gene: -
len: 13
v_gene: TRBV6-1
j_gene: TRBJ1-4
abundance: -
CDR3aa: CASKRLLNEKLFF
CDR3nt: TGTGCCAGCAAGAGGCTTCTTAATGAAAAACTGTTTTTT

d_gene: -
len: 18
v_gene: TRBV7-2
j_gene: TRBJ2-7
abundance: once
CDR3aa: CASSLNPPGASPTYEQYF
CDR3nt: TGTGCCAGCAGCTTAAACCCCCCAGGGGCCTCTCCTACCTACGAGCAGTACTTC

d_gene: -
len: 18
v_gene: TRBV5-1
j_gene: TRBJ2-7
abundance: -
CDR3aa: CASSLAGTGVTGVGEQYF
CDR3nt: TGCGCCAGCAGCTTGGCCGGAACGGGGGTGACCGGGGTGGGCGAGCAGTACTTC

d_gene: -
len: 16
v_gene: TRBV6-5
j_gene: TRBJ2-3
abundance: -
CDR3aa: CASSSSGSRLADTQYF
CDR3nt: TGTGCCAGCAGTTCCTCGGGGAGTAGATTGGCAGATACGCAGTATTTT

d_gene: TRBD1
len: 15
v_gene: TRBV5-1
j_gene: TRBJ2-3
abundance: -
CDR3aa: CASSLENRGADTQYF
CDR3nt: TGCGCCAGCAGCTTGGAGAACAGGGGCGCAGATACGCAGTATTTT

d_gene: -
len: 14
v_gene: TRBV18
j_gene: TRBJ1-2
abundance: -
CDR3aa: CASSPRGWNYGYTF
CDR3nt: TGTGCCAGCTCACCACGAGGGTGGAACTATGGCTACACCTTC

d_gene: TRBD1
len: 13
v_gene: TRBV2
j_gene: TRBJ2-1
abundance: -
CDR3aa: CASRLDRGKEQFF
CDR3nt: TGTGCCAGCCGTCTCGACAGGGGGAAGGAGCAGTTCTTC

d_gene: -
len: 15
v_gene: TRBV7-2
j_gene: TRBJ1-5
abundance: -
CDR3aa: CASSYQGISNQPQHF
CDR3nt: TGTGCCAGCAGCTACCAGGGTATTAGCAATCAGCCCCAGCATTTT

d_gene: -
len: 15
v_gene: TRBV5-6
j_gene: TRBJ2-7
abundance: -
CDR3aa: CASSVYGLLTYEQYF
CDR3nt: TGTGCCAGCAGCGTATACGGACTGCTGACCTACGAGCAGTACTTC

d_gene: TRBD1
len: 16
v_gene: TRBV5-4
j_gene: TRBJ2-7
abundance: once
CDR3aa: CASSPSRQGAGYQQYF
CDR3nt: TGTGCCAGCAGCCCGTCCCGACAGGGGGCCGGCTATCAGCAGTACTTC

d_gene: -
len: 14
v_gene: TRBV7-9
j_gene: TRBJ2-7
abundance: -
CDR3aa: CASSSPSVAYEQYF
CDR3nt: TGTGCCAGCAGCTCCCCTAGTGTAGCCTACGAGCAGTACTTC

d_gene: TRBD1
len: 15
v_gene: TRBV27
j_gene: TRBJ2-3
abundance: -
CDR3aa: CASSSPGQGTDTQYF
CDR3nt: TGTGCCAGCAGCTCCCCGGGACAGGGGACAGATACGCAGTATTTT

d_gene: -
len: 15
v_gene: TRBV5-6
j_gene: TRBJ2-4
abundance: -
CDR3aa: CASSLPRGAKNIQYF
CDR3nt: TGTGCCAGCAGCTTACCCAGGGGAGCCAAAAACATTCAGTACTTC

d_gene: TRBD1
len: 15
v_gene: TRBV6-5
j_gene: TRBJ2-7
abundance: -
CDR3aa: CASRPGQEPPYEQYF
CDR3nt: TGTGCCAGCAGACCCGGACAGGAGCCCCCCTACGAGCAGTACTTC

d_gene: TRBD1
len: 18
v_gene: TRBV5-1
j_gene: TRBJ1-6
abundance: -
CDR3aa: CASSSGTGFSSYNSPLHF
CDR3nt: TGCGCCAGCAGTTCCGGGACAGGCTTTAGCTCCTATAATTCACCCCTCCACTTT

d_gene: -
len: 13
v_gene: TRBV28
j_gene: TRBJ2-2
abundance: -
CDR3aa: CASSGGMIGELFF
CDR3nt: TGTGCCAGCAGTGGGGGGATGATCGGGGAGCTGTTTTTT

d_gene: -
len: 13
v_gene: TRBV10-3
j_gene: TRBJ1-5
abundance: -
CDR3aa: CAIRPTGNQPQHF
CDR3nt: TGTGCCATCAGGCCCACAGGGAATCAGCCCCAGCATTTT

d_gene: -
len: 15
v_gene: TRBV5-6
j_gene: TRBJ2-1
abundance: -
CDR3aa: CASSYRDTPGNEQFF
CDR3nt: TGTGCCAGCAGCTACCGGGATACCCCAGGCAATGAGCAGTTCTTC

d_gene: -
len: 14
v_gene: TRBV2
j_gene: TRBJ2-1
abundance: few
CDR3aa: CASRAGTLYNEQFF
CDR3nt: TGTGCCAGCAGAGCCGGGACACTATACAATGAGCAGTTCTTC

d_gene: TRBD1
len: 16
v_gene: TRBV6-5
j_gene: TRBJ1-2
abundance: -
CDR3aa: CASSSLLWTGNYGYTF
CDR3nt: TGTGCCAGCAGTTCCTTACTATGGACAGGGAACTATGGCTACACCTTC

d_gene: TRBD1
len: 14
v_gene: TRBV29-1
j_gene: TRBJ2-2
abundance: -
CDR3aa: CSVEDRASTGELFF
CDR3nt: TGCAGCGTTGAGGACAGGGCCTCCACCGGGGAGCTGTTTTTT

d_gene: TRBD2
len: 19
v_gene: TRBV7-9
j_gene: TRBJ2-3
abundance: -
CDR3aa: CASSLWGGVSGGPTDTQYF
CDR3nt: TGTGCCAGCAGCTTGTGGGGAGGAGTAAGCGGGGGACCCACAGATACGCAGTATTTT

d_gene: -
len: 12
v_gene: TRBV24-1
j_gene: TRBJ2-7
abundance: -
CDR3aa: CATSEDSYEQYF
CDR3nt: TGTGCCACCAGTGAGGACAGCTACGAGCAGTACTTC

d_gene: TRBD2
len: 16
v_gene: TRBV11-1
j_gene: TRBJ2-3
abundance: -
CDR3aa: CASSLGTRPSTDTQYF
CDR3nt: TGTGCCAGCAGCTTGGGGACTAGACCCTCGACAGATACGCAGTATTTT

d_gene: -
len: 12
v_gene: TRBV10-2
j_gene: TRBJ2-7
abundance: -
CDR3aa: CASRNSVDEQYF
CDR3nt: TGCGCCAGCAGAAACTCGGTCGACGAGCAGTACTTC

d_gene: TRBD2
len: 11
v_gene: TRBV11-3
j_gene: TRBJ2-7
abundance: -
CDR3aa: CASSSGDEQYF
CDR3nt: TGTGCCAGCTCTAGCGGGGACGAGCAGTACTTC

d_gene: -
len: 13
v_gene: TRBV6-4
j_gene: TRBJ1-6
abundance: -
CDR3aa: CASSDKENSPLHF
CDR3nt: TGTGCCAGCAGTGACAAGGAGAATTCACCCCTCCACTTT

d_gene: TRBD2
len: 15
v_gene: TRBV6-2/TRBV6-3
j_gene: TRBJ2-5
abundance: -
CDR3aa: CASSWGAGGAETQYF
CDR3nt: TGTGCCAGCAGTTGGGGAGCGGGGGGAGCAGAGACCCAGTACTTC

d_gene: TRBD1
len: 13
v_gene: TRBV7-2
j_gene: TRBJ1-2
abundance: -
CDR3aa: CASSPDRARGYTF
CDR3nt: TGTGCCAGCAGTCCGGACAGGGCCCGTGGCTACACCTTC

d_gene: -
len: 13
v_gene: TRBV7-3
j_gene: TRBJ1-2
abundance: few
CDR3aa: CASSPAGGNGYTF
CDR3nt: TGTGCCAGCAGCCCCGCGGGGGGGAATGGCTACACCTTC

d_gene: -
len: 14
v_gene: TRBV4-2
j_gene: TRBJ1-2
abundance: once
CDR3aa: CASSQTMQVYGYTF
CDR3nt: TGTGCCAGCAGCCAAACCATGCAGGTCTATGGCTACACCTTC

d_gene: TRBD1
len: 16
v_gene: TRBV9
j_gene: TRBJ2-5
abundance: -
CDR3aa: CASSLGTGQWQETQYF
CDR3nt: TGTGCCAGCAGCCTAGGGACAGGGCAATGGCAAGAGACCCAGTACTTC

d_gene: TRBD2
len: 15
v_gene: TRBV2
j_gene: TRBJ2-1
abundance: once
CDR3aa: CASSELAGGIGEQFF
CDR3nt: TGTGCCAGCAGTGAACTAGCGGGGGGCATCGGTGAGCAGTTCTTC

d_gene: -
len: 14
v_gene: TRBV3-1/TRBV3-2
j_gene: TRBJ1-2
abundance: -
CDR3aa: CASSPQGGGYGYTF
CDR3nt: TGTGCCAGCAGCCCCCAAGGGGGTGGATATGGCTACACCTTC

d_gene: TRBD1
len: 14
v_gene: TRBV30
j_gene: TRBJ2-7
abundance: -
CDR3aa: CAWDRGFSNYEQYF
CDR3nt: TGTGCCTGGGACAGGGGGTTCTCCAACTACGAGCAGTACTTC